This T cell receptor (beta chain) was sequenced in a study of T cells in Graves' hyperthyroidism and ophthalmopathy. Ten or more counts support this clonotype. After removal of 3 bases from V and 3 bases from J, the junction contained 8 bases not matched to a gene. This CDR3 has 15 amino acids. From germline, CDR1 is DFQATT and CDR2 SNEGSKA (reference sequence). Lactation, pregnancy, other autoimmune disease or uncontrolled infection led to exclusion of patients. TCR beta CDR3 region amplification was performed from RNA transcripts. First-round RT-PCR with HTBI primers amplified the TCR CDR3 region. TCRdb analysed the multiplex PCR reads with MiXCR anew, one entry per CDR3 protein. The data hold hundreds of thousands of distinct CDR3 sequences, with approximately 15% observed a single time.

This receptor was identified in a woman in her twenties or thirties with Graves' hyperthyroidism that later progressed to Graves' ophthalmopathy. Sequenced: blood. The gene calls are TRBV20-1 and TRBJ2-1; 7 bases fit TRBD2. CDR3: CSASGAGDYYNEQFF. The CDR3 coding sequence is TGCAGTGCTAGTGGCGCGGGAGACTACTACAATGAGCAGTTCTTC.